One sample yielded the 5 T cell receptor beta chains listed below, sequenced in a study of cytomegalovirus exposure and HLA in healthy donors. In the PCR, 60 Vbeta and 13 Jbeta primers were used. Measured with immunoSEQ multiplex PCR; TCRdb has only the in-frame clones, and not every one. The sample holds 100,000 to 150,000 clones, 65% to 85% seen once. Sequenced material: PBMCs. The receptors shown here come from a woman in her thirties or forties in good health and CMV-seronegative.

This clone appeared a few times. This sequence joins TRBV6-1 and TRBJ2-2, with D possibly matching TRBD1 (5 bases). Trimming cost V 4 bases and J 3 bases, with 12 bases left between them. CDR1 MNHNS and CDR2 SASEGT come from the germline V gene. The CDR3 is 15 amino acids. CDR3 residues: CASSVFLQDTGELFF. The CDR3 coding sequence is TGTGCCAGCAGTGTCTTTCTACAGGACACCGGGGAGCTGTTTTTT.

The sample holds a few counts of this clone. The chain is built from TRBV5-6 and TRBJ2-7, with a weak D call TRBD1 (5 bases). Germline assignment: CDR1 SGHDT and CDR2 YYEEEE. V shed 0 bases and J shed 0 bases, with 16 bases lying between them. The CDR3 is 17 amino acids. The DNA of the CDR3 is TGTGCCAGCAGCTTGGCAGCATGGACACGAAGCTCCTACGAGCAGTACTTC. Residues: CASSLAAWTRSSYEQYF.

The chain is built from TRBV7-9 and TRBJ1-1; maybe TRBD1 (6 bases). The V gene's germline CDR1 is SEHNR and CDR2 FQNEAQ (reference sequence). V was cut by 1 base and J by 6 bases, with 9 bases left in between. The CDR3 covers 13 residues. DNA of the CDR3: TGTGCCAGCAGCTTAGGGGGGCCGCCTGAAGCTTTCTTT. Its protein product is CASSLGGPPEAFF.

The chain has TRBV5-1 and TRBJ2-4, with a possible D match to TRBD1 (6 bases). The CDR3 is made up of 14 amino acids. V was pared by 3 bases and J by 2 bases, with 9 bases between. Germline-derived CDR1 and CDR2 are SGHRS and YFSETQ. CDR3 coding DNA: TGCGCCAGCAGCTCACAGGGAACCAAAAACATTCAGTACTTC. Protein sequence: CASSSQGTKNIQYF.

The V call is TRBV7-9, the J call TRBJ2-3; TRBD2 aligns across 12 bases. Trimming at V came to 5 bases and at J to 6 bases, leaving 12 bases not matched to a gene. The CDR3 spans 17 residues. Germline V CDR1 and CDR2: SEHNR, FQNEAQ (reference sequence). CDR3 loop: CASSEGTSGLPGDTQYF. DNA of the CDR3: TGTGCCAGCAGCGAGGGGACTAGCGGGCTCCCCGGGGATACGCAGTATTTT. The full variable domain, its missing parts supplied by reference TRBV7-9 and TRBJ2-3, is DTGVSQNPRHKITKRGQNVTFRCDPISEHNRLYWYRQTLGQGPEFLTYFQNEAQLEKSRLLSDRFSAERPKGSFSTLEIQRTEQGDSAMYLCASSEGTSGLPGDTQYFGPGTRLTVL.